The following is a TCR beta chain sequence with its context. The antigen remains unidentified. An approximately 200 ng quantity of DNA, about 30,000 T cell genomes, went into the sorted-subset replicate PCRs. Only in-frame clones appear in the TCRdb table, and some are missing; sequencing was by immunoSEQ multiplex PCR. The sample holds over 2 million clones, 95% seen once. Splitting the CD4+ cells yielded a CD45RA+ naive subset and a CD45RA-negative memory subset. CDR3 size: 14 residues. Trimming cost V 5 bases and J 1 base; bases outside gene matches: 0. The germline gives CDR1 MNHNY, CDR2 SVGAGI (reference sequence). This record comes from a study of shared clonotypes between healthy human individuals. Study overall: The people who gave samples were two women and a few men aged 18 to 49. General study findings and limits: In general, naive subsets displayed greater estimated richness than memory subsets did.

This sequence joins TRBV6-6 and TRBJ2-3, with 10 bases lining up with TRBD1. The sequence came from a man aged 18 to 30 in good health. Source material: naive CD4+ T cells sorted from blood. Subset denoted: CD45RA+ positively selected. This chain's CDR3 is CASSGTGGTDTQYF. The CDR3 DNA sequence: TGTGCCAGCAGTGGGACAGGGGGCACAGATACGCAGTATTTT.